The 17 T cell receptor beta chains given below trace back to one sample, sequenced in a study of blood T cell repertoires in COVID-19. Generated by immunoSEQ multiplex PCR, the TCRdb table keeps only in-frame clones and is missing some. The table lists 180,000 or so clones, approximately 81% of them singletons. Sample: peripheral blood. The receptor source for this set is a person between 65 and 79 years old with COVID-19, enrolled during active disease.

This chain connects TRBV24-1 to TRBJ2-1, with 8 bases identical to TRBD2. The germline V gene has CDR1 KGHDR and CDR2 SFDVKD. The CDR3 covers 15 residues. Germline trimming cut 1 base from V and 6 bases from J; bases unmatched to any gene: 4. This CDR3 is CATSDFRGGLNEQFF. The CDR3 DNA reads TGTGCCACCAGTGATTTTCGGGGGGGGCTCAATGAGCAGTTCTTC.

The V call is TRBV27, the J call TRBJ1-1; D call uncertain. With 3 bases removed from V and 0 bases from J, the gap between germline ends came to 8 bases. Germline CDR1 MNHEY, CDR2 SMNVEV (reference sequence). The CDR3 runs 14 residues. DNA of the CDR3: TGTGCCAGCAGTTTGGGCCAGATGAACACTGAAGCTTTCTTT. It is translated as CASSLGQMNTEAFF.

The chain couples TRBV7-8 to TRBJ1-1; 9 bases are a match to TRBD1. This CDR3 is 15 amino acids long. CDR1 is SGHVS, CDR2 FQNEAQ, per germline. The V and J ends lost 5 bases and 8 bases, in that order; junction bases with no gene match: 12. The CDR3 is CASSPGWTGVLEAFF. CDR3 nucleotides: TGTGCCAGCAGCCCCGGATGGACAGGGGTCCTCGAAGCTTTCTTT.

This chain joins TRBV3-1 (or the pseudogene TRBV3-2) and TRBJ2-3; 7 positions agree with TRBD2. The CDR3 totals 19 residues. J was trimmed by 0 bases and V by 0 bases; bases with no gene match: 12. Germline CDR1 reads LGHDT; CDR2 reads YNNKEL (reference sequence). The CDR3 DNA reads TGTGCCAGCAGCCAAGATCTACTAGCGTTTACGGCTAGCACAGATACGCAGTATTTT. Encoded protein: CASSQDLLAFTASTDTQYF.

This chain connects TRBV30 to TRBJ2-1; 7 bases are shared with TRBD2. The CDR3 sequence is 19 residues long. CDR1 GTSNPN and CDR2 SVGIG come from the germline V gene (reference sequence). Trimming cost V 2 bases and J 4 bases; bases outside gene matches: 20. The CDR3 coding sequence is TGTGCCTGGAGTCCCGTTACCTCCACGGCTAGCGGATCGTACAATGAGCAGTTCTTC. This encodes CAWSPVTSTASGSYNEQFF. The full variable domain, its missing parts supplied by reference TRBV30 and TRBJ2-1, is SQTIHQWPATLVQPVGSPLSLECTVEGTSNPNLYWYRQAAGRGLQLLFYSVGIGQISSEVPQNLSASRPQDRQFILSSKKLLLSDSGFYLCAWSPVTSTASGSYNEQFFGPGTRLTVL.

V usage is TRBV29-1 and J usage is TRBJ2-7; tentative D call: TRBD1 (6 bases). Germline assignment: CDR1 SQVTM and CDR2 ANQGSEA. The V and J ends lost 7 bases and 6 bases respectively, with 16 bases between them. The CDR3 consists of 12 residues. CDR3 sequence: CSAVTGNGEQYF. CDR3 coding DNA: TGCAGCGCCGTTACAGGGAACGGCGAGCAGTACTTC.

This chain joins TRBV19 and TRBJ1-2; D not resolved. Germline V CDR1 and CDR2: LNHDA, SQIVND (reference sequence). The CDR3 length is 14 residues. V was shortened by 8 bases and J by 4 bases, with 17 bases between the two germline ends. The CDR3 loop reads CASSSGGPGYGYTF. Here the CDR3 DNA reads TGTGCCAGTTCCTCTGGAGGTCCGGGCTATGGCTACACCTTC.

This clone was found a few times. The CDR3 DNA reads TGTGCCAGTAGTACGGAACGTAGCGGGAGGTTTGCCTACGAGCAGTACTTC. The encoded protein is CASSTERSGRFAYEQYF. The chain employs TRBV19 and TRBJ2-7, with 10 bases identical to TRBD2. Germline assignment: CDR1 LNHDA and CDR2 SQIVND (reference sequence). The trim removed 4 bases at V and 2 bases at J, leaving 11 bases unmatched. The CDR3 has 17 amino acids.

This chain joins TRBV28 and TRBJ1-2; D uncertain. The CDR3 is made up of 15 amino acids. Germline CDR1 is MDHEN and CDR2 is SYDVKM. Trimming stripped 5 bases from V and 0 bases from J, with 13 bases between. The CDR3 DNA follows: TGTGCCAGCAGTGTGGACTTCAGAGCTAACTATGGCTACACCTTC. Amino acids: CASSVDFRANYGYTF.

The rearrangement uses TRBV7-9 and TRBJ1-4; D gene uncertain. Germline V gives CDR1 SEHNR, CDR2 FQNEAQ (reference sequence). Trimming shortened V by 5 bases and J by 4 bases, and 11 bases separated the two germline ends. The CDR3 totals 14 residues. The CDR3 sequence is CASSPAGGNEKLFF. Written as DNA, the CDR3 is TGTGCCAGCAGCCCCGCTGGCGGTAATGAAAAACTGTTTTTT.

This chain joins TRBV7-2 and TRBJ2-1; 7 bases are a match to TRBD1. V lost 5 bases to trimming and J lost 4 bases; unmatched junction nucleotides: 8. Germline CDR1 and CDR2: SGHTA and FQGNSA. The CDR3 is 15 residues long. The CDR3 protein is CASSPPGQMYNEQFF. Here the CDR3 DNA reads TGTGCCAGCAGCCCGCCGGGACAGATGTACAATGAGCAGTTCTTC.

V gene TRBV6-5 combines with J gene TRBJ2-2; TRBD2 matches at 10 bases. Trimming at V came to 6 bases and at J to 5 bases, leaving 0 bases not matched to a gene. CDR3 length equals 13 residues. Germline V gene lookup returns CDR1 MNHEY and CDR2 SVGAGI. This CDR3 reads CASRAGGTGELFF. Here the CDR3 DNA reads TGTGCCAGCAGAGCGGGGGGGACCGGGGAGCTGTTTTTT.

The chain recombines TRBV6-5 with TRBJ2-7, with TRBD2 matching over 8 bases. Trimming took 11 bases from V and 5 from J; bases not matched to a gene: 11. CDR1 is MNHEY and CDR2 is SVGAGI in the germline V gene. The length of the CDR3 is 13 residues. The DNA for the CDR3 is TGTGCCTCCCGGCGGGGGGCCGTCAACGAGCAGTACTTC. Its translation is CASRRGAVNEQYF.

The chain recombines TRBV7-9 with TRBJ2-5; tentatively, D is TRBD2 (6 bases). The V end lost 5 bases, the J end lost 5 bases, and 12 bases lay between the germline ends. The germline gives CDR1 SEHNR, CDR2 FQNEAQ (reference sequence). This CDR3 has 13 amino acids. In nucleotides, the CDR3 is TGTGCCAGCAGCCCAGGAGGGCTTGAGACCCAGTACTTC. It codes for CASSPGGLETQYF.

The chain is built from TRBV5-1 and TRBJ1-1; perhaps TRBD1 as D (6 bases). The length of the CDR3 is 17 residues. The V end was cut by 4 bases, the J end by 3 bases, with 22 bases between. Germline V lookup: CDR1 SGHRS, CDR2 YFSETQ. In nucleotides, the CDR3 is TGCGCCAGCAGCCCGCAGGAAGGGACATTCTTTGACACTGAAGCTTTCTTT. Translation gives CASSPQEGTFFDTEAFF.

This chain links TRBV10-3 with TRBJ1-2; 9 bases map to TRBD1. The germline V gene has CDR1 ENHRY and CDR2 SYGVKD. V dropped 6 bases and J dropped 3; count of bases not matched to a gene: 11. The CDR3 is 16 amino acids. The CDR3 here is CAIRPDRGSVDYGYTF. The CDR3 DNA follows: TGTGCCATCAGGCCGGACAGGGGAAGTGTCGACTATGGCTACACCTTC.

The rearrangement uses TRBV5-5 and TRBJ2-7; D is undetermined. CDR3 length: 14 residues. V lost 2 bases, J lost 1 base, and 10 bases lay in between. CDR1 is SGHKS, CDR2 YYEKEE, per germline (reference sequence). The CDR3 protein is CASSLLVSSYEQYF. Here the CDR3 DNA reads TGTGCCAGCAGCTTATTAGTATCGTCCTACGAGCAGTACTTC.